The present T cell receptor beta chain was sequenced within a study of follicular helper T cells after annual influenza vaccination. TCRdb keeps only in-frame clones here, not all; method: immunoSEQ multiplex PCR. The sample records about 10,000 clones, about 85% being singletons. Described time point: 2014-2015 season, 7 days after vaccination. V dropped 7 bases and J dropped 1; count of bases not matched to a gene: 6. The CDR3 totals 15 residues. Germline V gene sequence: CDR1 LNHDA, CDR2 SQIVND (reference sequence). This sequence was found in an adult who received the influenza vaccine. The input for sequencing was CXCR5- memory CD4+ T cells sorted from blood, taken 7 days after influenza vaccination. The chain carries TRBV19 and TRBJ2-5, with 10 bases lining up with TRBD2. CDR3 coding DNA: TGTGCCAGTAAGGTTAGCGGGAGGTTCCAAGAGACCCAGTACTTC. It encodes CASKVSGRFQETQYF.